These 27 T cell receptor beta chains share one sample of origin, sequenced in a study of blood T cell repertoires in COVID-19. Clones were read by immunoSEQ multiplex PCR, and TCRdb kept only the in-frame ones, dropping some. The sample carries 300,000 to 450,000 clones, about 89% recorded once. Material for sequencing was peripheral blood. The source is a woman younger than 45 with COVID-19, enrolled during active disease.

This chain links TRBV11-1 with TRBJ2-1; 12 bases line up with TRBD2. With V trimmed by 5 bases and J by 4 bases, 6 bases remained unmatched. This CDR3 is 16 amino acids long. Germline V gene sequence: CDR1 SGHAT, CDR2 FQDESV (reference sequence). CDR3 DNA: TGTGCCAGCAGCCAAAGGACTAGCGGGGAGTACAATGAGCAGTTCTTC. Its protein is CASSQRTSGEYNEQFF. The whole variable domain, filled in from reference TRBV11-1 and TRBJ2-1, reads EAEVAQSPRYKITEKSQAVAFWCDPISGHATLYWYRQILGQGPELLVQFQDESVVDDSQLPKDRFSAERLKGVDSTLKIQPAELGDSAMYLCASSQRTSGEYNEQFFGPGTRLTVL.

The chain joins TRBV7-9 to TRBJ2-5; 8 bases align to TRBD1. The CDR3 spans 14 residues. The trim removed 2 bases at V and 5 bases at J, leaving 4 bases unmatched. CDR1 is SEHNR and CDR2 is FQNEAQ in the germline V gene (reference sequence). The chain's CDR3 is CASSLWTGSETQYF. DNA for the CDR3: TGTGCCAGCAGCTTATGGACAGGGAGCGAGACCCAGTACTTC.

The chain links TRBV28 to TRBJ1-2; 12 bases match TRBD1. Per germline, CDR1 MDHEN and CDR2 SYDVKM. This CDR3 is built from 15 residues. With V trimmed by 8 bases and J by 3 bases, 7 bases remained unmatched. The CDR3 here is CASGTGQGADYGYTF. In DNA, the CDR3 is TGTGCCAGCGGTACGGGACAGGGGGCGGACTATGGCTACACCTTC.

CDR3 sequence reads: CASSLGTVYGYTF. CDR3 sequence (DNA): TGTGCCAGCAGCCTCGGGACAGTCTATGGCTACACCTTC. The chain recombines TRBV25-1 with TRBJ1-2, with 7 bases aligning to TRBD1. The CDR3 consists of 13 residues. Germline-derived CDR1 and CDR2 are MGHDK and SYGVNS. Unmatched junction bases numbered 5, after V lost 6 bases and J lost 4 bases.

Here the CDR3 DNA reads TGTGCCAGCAGCCAAGATCGTCGGGAATCCTACAATGAGCAGTTCTTC. Translated: CASSQDRRESYNEQFF. The chain is built from TRBV3-1 (or the pseudogene TRBV3-2) and TRBJ2-1; possible D gene TRBD2, 5 bases. Trimming took off 0 bases at V and 1 base at J, with 10 bases between the two ends. This CDR3 region has 16 residues. The germline gives CDR1 LGHDT, CDR2 YNNKEL (reference sequence).

The chain employs TRBV5-4 and TRBJ2-3; 13 nucleotides match TRBD2. The CDR3 runs to 20 residues. Germline V gene lookup returns CDR1 SGHNT and CDR2 YYREEE (reference sequence). Losses at the gene ends were 3 bases for V and 1 base for J; bases not matched to a gene: 14. The CDR3 sequence: CASSSWTSGSPGPGTDTQYF. CDR3 bases: TGTGCCAGCAGCTCCTGGACTAGCGGGAGCCCCGGACCTGGCACAGATACGCAGTATTTT.

J is TRBJ2-1 and V is TRBV30; D perhaps matches TRBD2 (6 bases). The V and J ends lost 2 bases and 2 bases respectively, with 16 bases between them. Germline CDR1 and CDR2: GTSNPN and SVGIG (reference sequence). This CDR3 region has 16 residues. The CDR3 loop reads CAWSPGAQRAYNEQFF. CDR3 nucleotide sequence: TGTGCCTGGAGTCCAGGCGCGCAGCGGGCCTACAATGAGCAGTTCTTC.

V usage is TRBV6-6 and J usage is TRBJ1-2, with D possibly being TRBD1 (5 bases). Per the germline V gene, CDR1 is MNHNY and CDR2 is SVGAGI (reference sequence). The germline V and J ends were trimmed by 5 bases and 4 bases, with 14 bases remaining between them. CDR3 length: 14 residues. The DNA of the CDR3 is TGTGCCAGCAGTCGCGGGGACTACGGCTATGGCTACACCTTC. Its translation: CASSRGDYGYGYTF.

The chain has TRBV6-2 or TRBV6-3 and TRBJ1-2; D is unclear. The CDR3 runs 15 residues. From germline, CDR1 is MNHEY and CDR2 SVGEGT. Trimming left V 2 bases short and J 0 bases short, with 10 bases between. The CDR3 nucleotides are TGTGCCAGCAGTTACGAGGAGGATCCTAACTATGGCTACACCTTC. Protein sequence: CASSYEEDPNYGYTF.

The CDR3 loop is CASSQEKRRTGLGYTF. DNA of the CDR3: TGTGCCAGCAGCCAAGAAAAGAGGAGGACAGGGCTAGGCTACACCTTC. The chain has TRBV3-1 (or the pseudogene TRBV3-2) and TRBJ1-2; 8 positions agree with TRBD1. There are 16 residues in the CDR3. The junction had 11 bases not matched to a gene; V was cut back by 0 bases and J by 8 bases. Germline V lookup: CDR1 LGHDT, CDR2 YNNKEL (reference sequence).

The genes are TRBV5-4 and TRBJ2-3; no clear D. V was shortened by 4 bases and J by 6 bases, with 6 bases between the two germline ends. The germline CDR1 and CDR2 sequences are SGHNT and YYREEE (reference sequence). This CDR3 region has 11 residues. CDR3 region: CASSLSDTQYF. The CDR3 DNA sequence: TGTGCCAGCAGCCTAAGTGATACGCAGTATTTT.

V usage is TRBV28 and J usage is TRBJ2-3, with 8 nucleotides matching TRBD2. Losses at the gene ends were 6 bases for V and 8 bases for J; bases not matched to a gene: 10. Germline CDR1 reads MDHEN; CDR2 reads SYDVKM. The CDR3 is made up of 14 amino acids. This CDR3 is CASSPHTSGTTQYF. The CDR3 coding sequence is TGTGCCAGCAGCCCCCACACTAGCGGAACTACGCAGTATTTT.

This clone has a single count. The V call is TRBV7-6, the J call TRBJ2-2, with D unclear. CDR3 size: 13 residues. Germline V lookup: CDR1 SGHVS, CDR2 FNYEAQ. The V end lost 2 bases, the J end lost 7 bases, and 8 bases lay between the germline ends. The CDR3 reads CASSLSPRGELFF. Written as DNA, the CDR3 is TGTGCCAGCAGCTTATCGCCGCGCGGGGAGCTGTTTTTT.

This chain links TRBV7-8 with TRBJ2-3; the D gene is possibly TRBD2 (6 bases). Per germline, CDR1 SGHVS and CDR2 FQNEAQ. This CDR3 is 18 amino acids long. Trimming left V 3 bases short and J 2 bases short, with 21 bases between. CDR3 DNA sequence: TGTGCCAGCAGCTTTAGTAGTGTTGGCGGGGTTGACACAGATACGCAGTATTTT. Its translation: CASSFSSVGGVDTDTQYF.

The rearrangement links TRBV27 to TRBJ1-6; a possible D gene is TRBD1 (6 bases). Trimming took 3 bases from V and 1 from J, leaving 7 bases between them. Germline CDR1 reads MNHEY; CDR2 reads SMNVEV (reference sequence). The CDR3 contains 15 residues. CDR3 coding DNA: TGTGCCAGCAGTTTTCAGGGGTCCTATAATTCACCCCTCCACTTT. The encoded protein is CASSFQGSYNSPLHF.

The CDR3 sequence is CASSPTGVYNSPLHF. CDR3 nucleotides: TGTGCCAGCAGTCCGACAGGAGTCTATAATTCACCCCTCCACTTT. V usage is TRBV27 and J usage is TRBJ1-6; tentatively, D is TRBD1 (6 bases). The germline V and J ends were trimmed by 5 bases and 3 bases, with 11 bases remaining between them. The CDR3 has 15 amino acids. Germline assignment: CDR1 MNHEY and CDR2 SMNVEV (reference sequence).

The table lists this clone with a count of one. The chain recombines TRBV10-3 with TRBJ2-3; D is possibly TRBD1 (6 bases). Trimming removed 6 bases at V and 3 bases at J, with 19 bases between. This CDR3 region has 16 residues. CDR1 is ENHRY and CDR2 is SYGVKD in the germline V gene. In DNA form, the CDR3 reads TGTGCCATCAGCCAGTCCCCACAGGGTGAAACAGATACGCAGTATTTT. This codes for CAISQSPQGETDTQYF.

The V gene is TRBV4-2, the J gene TRBJ2-1; 8 nucleotides match TRBD1. V lost 5 bases to trimming and J lost 10 bases; unmatched junction nucleotides: 7. The CDR3 loop spans 13 amino acids. Germline V CDR1 and CDR2: LGHNA, YNFKEQ. The chain's CDR3 is CASSKDREEEQFF. The CDR3 nucleotides read TGTGCCAGCAGCAAGGACAGGGAGGAGGAGCAGTTCTTC.

This clone was detected a few times. The rearrangement joins TRBV29-1 to TRBJ1-2; D remains ambiguous. Trimming stripped 4 bases from V and 6 bases from J, with 15 bases between. Germline CDR1 and CDR2: SQVTM and ANQGSEA. This CDR3 spans 13 amino acids. DNA of the CDR3: TGCAGCGTTGCTACTTCGGGAATGGATGGCTACACCTTC. This gives the protein CSVATSGMDGYTF.

The gene calls are TRBV11-2 and TRBJ2-5, with 7 positions matching TRBD2. The CDR3 is made up of 15 amino acids. After removal of 2 bases from V and 2 bases from J, the junction contained 5 bases not matched to a gene. Germline V gene data show CDR1 as SGHAT and CDR2 as FQNNGV. The CDR3 coding sequence is TGTGCCAGCAGCTTAAGCGGGGTAGGGCAAGAGACCCAGTACTTC. Translation gives CASSLSGVGQETQYF.

This chain links TRBV2 with TRBJ2-2; D call uncertain. The V end lost 4 bases, the J end lost 5 bases, and 14 bases lay between the germline ends. CDR3 size: 15 residues. Per the germline V gene, CDR1 is SNHLY and CDR2 is FYNNEI. This chain's CDR3 is CASSGLATRTGELFF. The CDR3, as DNA: TGTGCCAGCAGTGGACTCGCCACCCGAACCGGGGAGCTGTTTTTT. The variable domain in full, with the rest retrieved from reference TRBV2 and TRBJ2-2, is EPEVTQTPSHQVTQMGQEVILRCVPISNHLYFYWYRQILGQKVEFLVSFYNNEISEKSEIFDDQFSVERPDGSNFTLKIRSTKLEDSAMYFCASSGLATRTGELFFGEGSRLTVL.

The chain has TRBV7-2 and TRBJ2-7, with 8 positions matching TRBD1. CDR1 and CDR2 (germline): SGHTA, FQGNSA. The J segment lost 4 bases and the V segment lost 5 bases, leaving 10 bases of the junction unmatched. The CDR3 runs 15 residues. CDR3 nucleotide sequence: TGTGCCAGCAGCCGGAGCCGACAGGGGTCTTACGAGCAGTACTTC. Protein product: CASSRSRQGSYEQYF.

The chain joins TRBV19 to TRBJ1-6; 10 bases align to TRBD1. V gave up 7 bases and J gave up 10 bases; unmatched junction bases: 10. The CDR3 has 15 residues. From germline, CDR1 is LNHDA and CDR2 SQIVND (reference sequence). The CDR3 here is CASTRDRGGESPLHF. The CDR3 DNA sequence: TGTGCCAGTACGAGGGACAGGGGCGGGGAGTCACCCCTCCACTTT.

The CDR3 reads CASRQGWGNSPLHF. Written as DNA, the CDR3 is TGCGCCAGCAGGCAGGGTTGGGGTAATTCACCCCTCCACTTT. The chain uses TRBV10-2 and TRBJ1-6, with D perhaps TRBD1 (5 bases). Germline V gene lookup returns CDR1 WSHSY and CDR2 SAAADI. The length of the CDR3 is 14 residues. V was shortened by 6 bases and J by 6 bases, with 12 bases between the two germline ends.

The chain joins TRBV18 to TRBJ2-2, with 14 bases lining up with TRBD2. The germline CDR1 and CDR2 sequences are KGHSH and LQKENI. Germline trimming cut 3 bases from V and 0 bases from J; bases unmatched to any gene: 0. The CDR3 has 17 amino acids. The CDR3 coding sequence is TGTGCCAGCTCACCGGGACTAGCGGGGGCGAACACCGGGGAGCTGTTTTTT. As protein: CASSPGLAGANTGELFF.

This chain links TRBV28 with TRBJ1-5; TRBD1 matches 8 bases. CDR1 is MDHEN, CDR2 SYDVKM, per germline. The CDR3 spans 16 residues. The trim removed 4 bases at V and 2 bases at J, leaving 7 bases unmatched. CDR3 sequence (DNA): TGTGCCAGCAGTTACCGGACAGGGTGGGGCAATCAGCCCCAGCATTTT. The encoded protein is CASSYRTGWGNQPQHF.

V and J are TRBV5-1 and TRBJ1-5, with 9 nucleotides matching TRBD1. Germline CDR1 SGHRS, CDR2 YFSETQ. This CDR3 has 15 residues. The junction had 2 bases not matched to a gene; V was cut back by 0 bases and J by 4 bases. CDR3 nucleotides: TGCGCCAGCAGCTTGGGGACAGGGGAAAATCAGCCCCAGCATTTT. Protein sequence: CASSLGTGENQPQHF.